The 9 T cell receptor beta chains below were found in one sample sequenced in a study of blood T cell repertoires in COVID-19. TCRdb's copy holds only in-frame clones and misses some; the assay was immunoSEQ multiplex PCR. The profile shows more than 100,000 clones, around 88% of them singletons. Sequencing was performed on peripheral blood. The source is a man over 45 with active or convalescent COVID-19.

The chain couples TRBV24-1 to TRBJ2-1; the match to TRBD2 covers 15 bases. CDR3 size: 16 residues. Germline CDR1 and CDR2: KGHDR and SFDVKD. V trimming: 4 bases; J trimming: 6 bases; junction bases outside the gene matches: 3. CDR3 amino acids: CATSDPGLAGGNEQFF. The DNA of the CDR3 is TGTGCCACCAGTGACCCGGGACTAGCGGGAGGCAATGAGCAGTTCTTC.

The chain couples TRBV29-1 to TRBJ2-7; TRBD1 agrees at 11 bases. J was trimmed by 7 bases and V by 8 bases; bases with no gene match: 7. This CDR3 spans 12 amino acids. Germline V gene sequence: CDR1 SQVTM, CDR2 ANQGSEA. The CDR3 spells CSSGQGDGEQYF. The CDR3 bases are TGCAGCTCGGGACAGGGGGATGGGGAGCAGTACTTC.

The rearrangement joins TRBV2 to TRBJ1-2; unclear D gene. Germline CDR1 and CDR2: SNHLY and FYNNEI. Trimming stripped 6 bases from V and 7 bases from J, with 9 bases between. The CDR3 has 11 amino acids. The chain's CDR3 is CASSQTGGYTF. The CDR3 bases are TGTGCCAGCAGCCAAACGGGTGGCTACACCTTC.

This sequence joins TRBV18 and TRBJ2-7, with D possibly being TRBD2 (6 bases). Germline assignment: CDR1 KGHSH and CDR2 LQKENI. Between the trimmed V and J ends, which lost 5 bases and 2 bases, there was a span of 13 bases. The CDR3 loop spans 14 amino acids. CDR3 sequence reads: CASSLPGTPYEQYF. DNA for the CDR3: TGTGCCAGCTCATTACCCGGGACTCCCTACGAGCAGTACTTC. Combining the CDR3 with reference TRBV18 and TRBJ2-7 gives the whole variable domain NAGVMQNPRHLVRRRGQEARLRCSPMKGHSHVYWYRQLPEEGLKFMVYLQKENIIDESGMPKERFSAEFPKEGPSILRIQQVVRGDSAAYFCASSLPGTPYEQYFGPGTRLTVT.

The chain uses TRBV30 and TRBJ2-7; TRBD1 matches at 8 bases. After removal of 2 bases from V and 6 bases from J, the junction contained 6 bases not matched to a gene. Per germline, CDR1 GTSNPN and CDR2 SVGIG (reference sequence). This CDR3 is 13 amino acids long. The CDR3 is CAWSTTGGGEQYF. The CDR3 DNA is TGTGCCTGGAGTACCACAGGGGGTGGCGAGCAGTACTTC.

The CDR3 DNA follows: TGTGCTAGTGGTCCCCAGGTGGGGCACACTGAAGCTTTCTTT. It codes for CASGPQVGHTEAFF. V and J are TRBV12-5 and TRBJ1-1; D may be TRBD1 (5 bases). This CDR3 has 14 amino acids. Germline lookup yields CDR1 LGHNT and CDR2 FRNRAP. Trimming removed 5 bases from V and 3 bases from J, with 13 bases in between.

The chain has TRBV24-1 and TRBJ2-7; D is unresolved. Germline V gene data show CDR1 as KGHDR and CDR2 as SFDVKD. Trimming cost V 3 bases and J 6 bases, with 11 bases left between them. CDR3 length equals 13 residues. The CDR3: CATSDLPSAEQYF. The DNA of the CDR3 is TGTGCCACCAGTGATCTCCCTAGTGCCGAGCAGTACTTC.

The chain is built from TRBV19 and TRBJ1-5; 10 nucleotides match TRBD1. Trimming at V came to 6 bases and at J to 4 bases, leaving 9 bases not matched to a gene. This CDR3 is built from 16 residues. Germline V CDR1 and CDR2: LNHDA, SQIVND (reference sequence). In DNA form, the CDR3 reads TGTGCCAGTAGGAATAGGGGACAGGGGACGAATCAGCCCCAGCATTTT. Amino acid sequence: CASRNRGQGTNQPQHF. Together with reference TRBV19 and TRBJ1-5, the CDR3 gives the full variable domain: DGGITQSPKYLFRKEGQNVTLSCEQNLNHDAMYWYRQDPGQGLRLIYYSQIVNDFQKGDIAEGYSVSREKKESFPLTVTSAQKNPTAFYLCASRNRGQGTNQPQHFGDGTRLSIL.

The gene calls are TRBV24-1 and TRBJ2-7; 7 bases agree with TRBD1. Germline V gene data show CDR1 as KGHDR and CDR2 as SFDVKD. Trimming cost V 4 bases and J 7 bases; bases outside gene matches: 6. The CDR3 loop spans 13 amino acids. CDR3 loop: CATSDSQGREQYF. For the CDR3, the DNA is TGTGCCACCAGTGACTCACAGGGGAGAGAGCAGTACTTC.